The next 23 T cell receptor beta chains were all read from a single sample in a study of naive and memory T cell subsets. The antigens these receptors bind are not known. General study points: Especially in CD8 cells, naive repertoires contained a few larger clonotypes, possibly CD45RA-re-expressing memory cells.

Two oligonucleotides, mixed equimolar, formed the beta constant-region primer covering TRBC1 and TRBC2. Nested alpha and beta constant-region primers with the SP2 primer drove four PCR rounds on ligated cDNA. TCRdb fed the UMI-ligation and nested PCR reads into MiXCR, producing one record per CDR3 protein. The sample comprises roughly 150,000 distinct CDR3 sequences, around 21% of which are singletons, and approximately 0.63% rests with the top ten. Sequenced material: naive CD8+ T cells from blood. The receptor set was obtained from a human donor in good health.

In its sample, this clonotype was seen a few times. The V gene is TRBV7-6, the J gene TRBJ2-7; D ambiguous. V was trimmed by 2 bases and J by 7 bases, leaving 12 bases between them. The CDR3 is made up of 13 amino acids. Germline CDR1 and CDR2: SGHVS and FNYEAQ. CDR3 bases: TGTGCCAGCAGCTTATCGGACGGTCCGGAGCAGTACTTC. Residues: CASSLSDGPEQYF. Complete variable domain (other parts from reference TRBV7-6 and TRBJ2-7): GAGVSQSPRYKVTKRGQDVALRCDPISGHVSLYWYRQALGQGPEFLTYFNYEAQQDKSGLPNDRFSAERPEGSISTLTIQRTEQRDSAMYRCASSLSDGPEQYFGPGTRLTVT.

The V gene is TRBV28, the J gene TRBJ2-1; TRBD2 agrees at 10 bases. The V segment lost 8 bases and the J segment 8 bases; nucleotides outside the gene matches: 15. Germline loops: CDR1 MDHEN, CDR2 SYDVKM. This CDR3 comprises 16 residues. The CDR3 spells CASGSSGSLLLHEQFF. CDR3 in DNA: TGTGCCAGCGGGTCTAGCGGGAGTCTCTTGCTCCATGAGCAGTTCTTC.

The genes are TRBV2 and TRBJ2-7, with D tentatively TRBD1 (5 bases). The CDR3 sequence is 14 residues long. V lost 3 bases to trimming and J lost 3 bases, with 12 bases between them. Germline V CDR1 and CDR2: SNHLY, FYNNEI. CDR3 sequence reads: CASSDPTAIYEQYF. For the CDR3, the DNA is TGTGCCAGCAGTGATCCGACAGCGATCTACGAGCAGTACTTC.

This clonotype was counted a few times. The V call is TRBV27, the J call TRBJ2-7; D is undetermined. CDR1 is MNHEY, CDR2 SMNVEV, per germline (reference sequence). V lost 3 bases to trimming and J lost 3 bases, with 12 bases between them. The CDR3 sequence is 14 residues long. The CDR3 is CASSFRPVGYEQYF. The DNA for the CDR3 is TGTGCCAGCAGTTTTCGGCCCGTCGGCTACGAGCAGTACTTC.

V is TRBV29-1 and J is TRBJ1-5; TRBD1 agrees at 7 bases. Germline CDR1 reads SQVTM; CDR2 reads ANQGSEA. The CDR3 has 13 residues. Germline trimming cut 6 bases from V and 6 bases from J; bases unmatched to any gene: 8. The DNA of the CDR3 is TGCAGCGTCGACGAGGGGGCAGGTCAGCCCCAGCATTTT. Residues: CSVDEGAGQPQHF.

V is TRBV20-1 and J is TRBJ1-5; D might be TRBD1 (6 bases). Germline loops: CDR1 DFQATT, CDR2 SNEGSKA (reference sequence). V gave up 0 bases and J gave up 5 bases, with 23 bases separating them. CDR3 length: 18 amino acids. The CDR3 region is CSARDLWAVREGDQPQHF. DNA for the CDR3: TGCAGTGCTAGAGATCTGTGGGCAGTTAGAGAGGGGGATCAGCCCCAGCATTTT.

V usage is TRBV7-9 and J usage is TRBJ2-7, with D unclear. Germline V CDR1 and CDR2: SEHNR, FQNEAQ (reference sequence). The germline V and J ends were trimmed by 3 bases and 7 bases, with 13 bases remaining between them. The CDR3 runs 13 residues. CDR3 protein: CASSFPVGKEQYF. The CDR3 DNA follows: TGTGCCAGCAGCTTTCCCGTAGGGAAAGAGCAGTACTTC.

V is TRBV27 and J is TRBJ2-7; D ambiguous. Germline V gene lookup returns CDR1 MNHEY and CDR2 SMNVEV (reference sequence). V lost 3 bases and J lost 5, with 8 bases in between. The length of the CDR3 is 12 residues. In nucleotides, the CDR3 is TGTGCCAGCAGTTTCCCGGGCAACGAGCAGTACTTC. The encoded protein is CASSFPGNEQYF.

The J gene is TRBJ2-7, the V gene TRBV3-1, with TRBD2 matching 11 bases. Trimming removed 1 base from V and 3 bases from J; junction bases left unmatched: 5. The germline CDR1 and CDR2 sequences are LGHDT and YNNKEL (reference sequence). The CDR3 runs 16 residues. This CDR3 is CASSQAATSGSYEQYF. CDR3 in DNA: TGTGCCAGCAGCCAAGCTGCTACTAGCGGGAGCTACGAGCAGTACTTC.

In its sample, this clonotype was seen a few times. The chain joins TRBV29-1 to TRBJ2-7; TRBD2 is a possible D gene (5 bases). Per the germline V gene, CDR1 is SQVTM and CDR2 is ANQGSEA. The ends were cut back, 1 base at V and 3 bases at J, with 7 bases in the middle. There are 12 residues in the CDR3. The CDR3 nucleotides read TGCAGCGTTGAAGGGGAGAACTACGAGCAGTACTTC. This gives the protein CSVEGENYEQYF.

This clonotype was counted a few times. V is TRBV4-1 and J is TRBJ1-6; 9 bases map to TRBD1. V dropped 5 bases and J dropped 7; count of bases not matched to a gene: 9. CDR1 is MGHRA and CDR2 is YSYEKL in the germline V gene. CDR3 length: 16 amino acids. The CDR3 bases are TGCGCCAGCAGCGCGCCACAGGGGGCCGACAATTCACCCCTCCACTTT. Protein sequence: CASSAPQGADNSPLHF.

The V and J genes are TRBV3-1 and TRBJ2-1; TRBD2 might be the D (6 bases). Trimming took off 2 bases at V and 3 bases at J, with 14 bases between the two ends. The CDR3 spans 16 residues. From germline, CDR1 is LGHDT and CDR2 YNNKEL (reference sequence). CDR3 sequence (DNA): TGTGCCAGCAGCCAACGCCTTGGCGGGATCTACAATGAGCAGTTCTTC. Its protein is CASSQRLGGIYNEQFF.

V and J are TRBV28 and TRBJ2-7, with unresolved D. V lost 4 bases, J lost 1 base, and 8 bases lay in between. CDR1 is MDHEN and CDR2 is SYDVKM in the germline V gene. The CDR3 sequence is 13 residues long. CDR3 protein: CASSSGLSYEQYF. In DNA form, the CDR3 reads TGTGCCAGCAGTTCCGGCCTTTCCTACGAGCAGTACTTC.

This chain links TRBV7-9 with TRBJ1-3; D gene ambiguous. CDR1 and CDR2 from the germline V gene are SEHNR and FQNEAQ (reference sequence). The CDR3 has 15 residues. The V end lost 9 bases, the J end lost 0 bases, and 15 bases lay between the germline ends. The CDR3 here is CARDQKDRSGNTIYF. CDR3 nucleotides: TGTGCCAGGGATCAGAAGGACCGCTCTGGAAACACCATATATTTT.

The genes are TRBV11-3 and TRBJ2-1; the D gene could be TRBD1 or TRBD2 (6 bases each). The CDR3 length is 15 residues. Trimming shortened V by 2 bases and J by 7 bases, and 15 bases separated the two germline ends. CDR1 is SGHNT and CDR2 is YENEEA in the germline V gene. CDR3 residues: CASSLSPVGGNEQFF. CDR3 nucleotide sequence: TGTGCCAGCAGCTTATCCCCAGTAGGGGGGAATGAGCAGTTCTTC. Complete variable domain (other parts from reference TRBV11-3 and TRBJ2-1): EAGVVQSPRYKIIEKKQPVAFWCNPISGHNTLYWYLQNLGQGPELLIRYENEEAVDDSQLPKDRFSAERLKGVDSTLKIQPAELGDSAVYLCASSLSPVGGNEQFFGPGTRLTVL.

This clonotype was detected a few times. V is TRBV28 and J is TRBJ2-1; 8 bases line up with TRBD2. V dropped 4 bases and J dropped 2; count of bases not matched to a gene: 10. Germline CDR1 is MDHEN and CDR2 is SYDVKM. The CDR3 runs to 17 residues. The CDR3 protein is CASSSRLREGTYNEQFF. The CDR3 coding sequence is TGTGCCAGCAGTTCCCGATTACGGGAGGGCACCTACAATGAGCAGTTCTTC.

The rearrangement joins TRBV7-2 to TRBJ2-7, with D perhaps given as TRBD1 or TRBD2 (5 bases each). V was clipped by 3 bases and J by 2 bases, with 26 bases between them. The CDR3 loop spans 19 amino acids. The germline gives CDR1 SGHTA, CDR2 FQGNSA. CDR3 sequence: CASSFPLGSRGPHAYEQYF. In nucleotides, the CDR3 is TGTGCCAGCAGCTTCCCCTTGGGGAGTAGGGGCCCCCATGCCTACGAGCAGTACTTC.

This chain connects TRBV7-9 to TRBJ2-7, with unresolved D. The V end lost 5 bases, the J end lost 1 base, and 12 bases lay between the germline ends. The CDR3 consists of 14 residues. Germline CDR1 and CDR2: SEHNR and FQNEAQ (reference sequence). In nucleotides, the CDR3 is TGTGCCAGCAGCCCTTGGGGAACGTCCTACGAGCAGTACTTC. It specifies CASSPWGTSYEQYF.

The V call is TRBV20-1, the J call TRBJ1-5; the D gene is possibly TRBD1 (6 bases). V was trimmed by 1 base and J by 0 bases, leaving 19 bases between them. The CDR3 consists of 18 residues. Germline CDR1 is DFQATT and CDR2 is SNEGSKA (reference sequence). The CDR3 here is CSARAARGLGYSNQPQHF. In DNA form, the CDR3 reads TGCAGTGCTAGAGCTGCCAGGGGACTCGGCTATAGCAATCAGCCCCAGCATTTT.

Only a few counts were recorded for this clonotype. V is TRBV9 and J is TRBJ2-1; D might be TRBD2 (5 bases). With 1 base removed from V and 4 bases from J, the gap between germline ends came to 12 bases. The germline gives CDR1 SGDLS, CDR2 YYNGEE. This CDR3 is built from 15 residues. The CDR3 is CASSVSGEQYNEQFF. In DNA form, the CDR3 reads TGTGCCAGCAGCGTATCTGGGGAGCAGTACAATGAGCAGTTCTTC.

This sequence joins TRBV20-1 and TRBJ2-1; D uncertain. Looked up from germline, CDR1 is DFQATT and CDR2 is SNEGSKA (reference sequence). V lost 5 bases, J lost 7 bases, and 12 bases lay in between. The CDR3 totals 12 residues. The CDR3 DNA follows: TGCAGTGCTCAACAGACTCTTAATGAGCAGTTCTTC. It codes for CSAQQTLNEQFF.

The sample holds a few counts of this clonotype. The chain combines TRBV12-3 or TRBV12-4 with TRBJ2-2, with D perhaps matching TRBD1 (6 bases). Trimming left V 3 bases short and J 6 bases short, with 8 bases between. The CDR3 spans 13 residues. Written as DNA, the CDR3 is TGTGCCAGCAGTTTGTCAGGGGCCGGGGAGCTGTTTTTT. Its translation: CASSLSGAGELFF.

The genes are TRBV5-1 and TRBJ2-7; the D gene is possibly TRBD1 (6 bases). The CDR3 contains 14 residues. Germline V gene sequence: CDR1 SGHRS, CDR2 YFSETQ. V was shortened by 0 bases and J by 2 bases, with 9 bases between the two germline ends. The CDR3 sequence: CASSLARGTYEQYF. In DNA, the CDR3 is TGCGCCAGCAGCTTGGCCAGGGGTACCTACGAGCAGTACTTC.